A single TCR beta chain is shown here with its context. Trimming took off 2 bases at V and 8 bases at J, with 18 bases between the two ends. The CDR3 is 15 amino acids. Germline V gene sequence: CDR1 LNHDA, CDR2 SQIVND (reference sequence). This record belongs to a study of cytomegalovirus exposure and HLA in healthy donors. PCR used 60 Vbeta primers and 13 Jbeta primers. The protocol was immunoSEQ multiplex PCR, while the TCRdb copy is restricted to in-frame clones and leaves out a portion. The table shows tens of thousands of clones, with 75% to 90% occurring only once. The TCR was taken from a man in his late teens or twenties in good health and CMV-seronegative. Sequences were obtained from PBMCs. The chain recombines TRBV19 with TRBJ1-2; D gene uncertain. CDR3 residues: CASSIPSTRSGGYTF. The CDR3 DNA reads as TGTGCCAGTAGTATACCCTCGACCAGATCGGGGGGCTACACCTTC.